This T cell receptor (beta chain) was identified during a study of blood T cell repertoires in COVID-19. About the study: Sources were T cells, B-cell-depleted T cells, or PBMCs; the material itself was cDNA or gDNA.

A few counts support this clone. Original methodology: From reference gene primer amplification, estimates of nucleated cell counts were derived. Here immunoSEQ multiplex PCR was the method, and the copy in TCRdb shows in-frame clones only, minus some. The D gene and trimming were derived from the DNA, and the V and J assignments and clone size from that table. The sample records approximately 50,000 clones, 80% to 90% being singletons. The CDR3 has 13 amino acids. Germline loops: CDR1 SNHLY, CDR2 FYNNEI. V lost 7 bases and J 4 bases, leaving 11 bases between the germline ends. V is TRBV2 and J is TRBJ1-3; D is possibly TRBD1 (6 bases). Sequencing was performed on peripheral blood. This sequence was found in a human donor in a cohort sampled during active COVID-19. Here the CDR3 reads CASKYREGNTIYF. The CDR3 DNA follows: TGTGCCAGCAAATACAGGGAGGGAAACACCATATATTTT.